The 27 T cell receptor beta chains below all came from one sample that was sequenced in a study of response to subunit inactivated influenza vaccine. TCRdb re-analysed the RT-PCR reads in MiXCR, keeping a single row per CDR3 protein. The sample contains around 710,000 distinct CDR3 sequences, approximately 13% of which appear only once. Sequenced here: PBMCs from blood, sampled around 14 days before vaccination. These receptors were obtained from a man in his forties or fifties who received an inactivated influenza vaccine.

This chain joins TRBV20-1 and TRBJ2-7; 13 nucleotides agree with TRBD2. Germline CDR1 reads DFQATT; CDR2 reads SNEGSKA (reference sequence). The CDR3 totals 16 residues. V was clipped by 3 bases and J by 6 bases; unmatched bases: 11. CDR3 protein: CSASYVTSGRNREQYF. CDR3 bases: TGCAGTGCTAGCTACGTGACTAGCGGGAGGAATCGCGAGCAGTACTTC.

This clonotype was observed many times. V gene TRBV12-3 or TRBV12-4 combines with J gene TRBJ2-3; weak D call: TRBD1 (6 bases). The CDR3 consists of 17 residues. Trimming stripped 3 bases from V and 0 bases from J, with 16 bases between. CDR3 sequence (DNA): TGTGCCAGCAGTTTTTTTGGTGGGGGACACAGCACAGATACGCAGTATTTT. Protein sequence: CASSFFGGGHSTDTQYF.

The V call is TRBV29-1, the J call TRBJ2-7; 8 positions agree with TRBD2. Trimming took 5 bases from V and 2 from J; bases not matched to a gene: 8. Germline values: CDR1 SQVTM, CDR2 ANQGSEA. This CDR3 region has 14 residues. The CDR3 sequence is CSVHSGDAAYEQYF. As DNA, the CDR3 is TGCAGCGTTCATAGCGGGGACGCAGCCTACGAGCAGTACTTC.

This chain links TRBV27 with TRBJ1-3; 7 bases align to TRBD1. V lost 5 bases, J lost 4 bases, and 5 bases stayed unmatched. Germline V gene lookup returns CDR1 MNHEY and CDR2 SMNVEV (reference sequence). This CDR3 spans 14 amino acids. Here the CDR3 DNA reads TGTGCCAGCAGTCCTATGGACAGGGGAAACACCATATATTTT. It encodes CASSPMDRGNTIYF.

This clonotype has only one observation. Since a much larger clone is just one base distant, this may be a read error. V gene TRBV7-3 combines with J gene TRBJ2-3; 7 bases align to TRBD2. The CDR3 has 16 amino acids. Germline CDR1 is SGHTA and CDR2 is FQGTGA. CDR3 region: CASSLGAGAQTDRQYF. The CDR3 nucleotides read TGTGCCAGCAGCTTAGGGGCGGGAGCCCAGACAGATAGGCAGTATTTT.

In its sample, this clonotype was seen a few times. The chain joins TRBV29-1 to TRBJ1-2, with D uncertain. Germline V gene lookup returns CDR1 SQVTM and CDR2 ANQGSEA. V was clipped by 4 bases and J by 4 bases, with 19 bases between them. The length of the CDR3 is 15 residues. The CDR3 spells CSVAHSRLRSYGYTF. The CDR3 DNA is TGCAGCGTTGCTCACTCCAGACTCCGGAGCTATGGCTACACCTTC.

This sequence joins TRBV5-6 and TRBJ2-7; a weak D match, TRBD1 (6 bases). V lost 6 bases to trimming and J lost 6 bases, with 19 bases between them. Germline V gives CDR1 SGHDT, CDR2 YYEEEE. This CDR3 comprises 14 residues. CDR3 amino acids: CASIKQGSSGEQYF. CDR3 nucleotides: TGTGCCAGCATAAAACAGGGCTCATCTGGCGAGCAGTACTTC. The entire variable domain, with the rest obtained from reference TRBV5-6 and TRBJ2-7, is as follows: DAGVTQSPTHLIKTRGQQVTLRCSPKSGHDTVSWYQQALGQGPQFIFQYYEEEERQRGNFPDRFSGHQFPNYSSELNVNALLLGDSALYLCASIKQGSSGEQYFGPGTRLTVT.

This clonotype was picked up a small number of times. The rearrangement links TRBV20-1 to TRBJ2-2, with 10 bases identical to TRBD2. Germline CDR1 DFQATT, CDR2 SNEGSKA (reference sequence). V was pared by 6 bases and J by 6 bases, with 7 bases of the junction left unmatched. The CDR3 consists of 14 residues. The CDR3 here is CSAQRGGASGELFF. In DNA form, the CDR3 reads TGCAGTGCGCAGCGGGGGGGTGCCTCCGGGGAGCTGTTTTTT.

The V gene is TRBV12-5, the J gene TRBJ2-5, with a tentative D call TRBD1 (6 bases). The V end was cut by 5 bases, the J end by 3 bases, with 16 bases between. The CDR3 consists of 15 residues. The V gene's germline CDR1 is LGHNT and CDR2 FRNRAP. This chain's CDR3 is CASGPFAGVKETQYF. The DNA for the CDR3 is TGTGCTAGTGGTCCCTTCGCAGGGGTAAAAGAGACCCAGTACTTC. Using reference TRBV12-5 and TRBJ2-5 for the parts outside the CDR3, the full variable domain is DARVTQTPRHKVTEMGQEVTMRCQPILGHNTVFWYRQTMMQGLELLAYFRNRAPLDDSGMPKDRFSAEMPDATLATLKIQPSEPRDSAVYFCASGPFAGVKETQYFGPGTRLLVL.

The table lists this clonotype with a few counts. The chain employs TRBV4-2 and TRBJ1-5, with D maybe TRBD1 (6 bases). The CDR3 extends over 15 amino acids. Looked up from germline, CDR1 is LGHNA and CDR2 is YNFKEQ. V was pared by 0 bases and J by 9 bases, with 15 bases between. CDR3 sequence: CASSQDSGAGLPQHF. DNA for the CDR3: TGTGCCAGCAGCCAAGATTCAGGGGCGGGTCTGCCCCAGCATTTT.

Only a few counts were recorded for this clonotype. This chain uses TRBV20-1 with TRBJ1-2; the D is unclear. The germline V gene encodes CDR1 DFQATT and CDR2 SNEGSKA (reference sequence). The length of the CDR3 is 13 residues. Trimming shortened V by 3 bases and J by 3 bases, and 11 bases separated the two germline ends. The CDR3, as DNA: TGCAGTGCTAGTTCTTTAACTGACTATGGCTACACCTTC. This encodes CSASSLTDYGYTF.

This chain connects TRBV29-1 to TRBJ2-1; 9 nucleotides line up with TRBD2. The CDR3 length is 15 residues. Germline loops: CDR1 SQVTM, CDR2 ANQGSEA. V shed 4 bases and J 0 bases; nucleotides not matched to a gene: 4. CDR3 sequence: CSVASGASSYNEQFF. The DNA of the CDR3 is TGCAGCGTTGCTAGCGGGGCAAGCTCCTACAATGAGCAGTTCTTC.

This clonotype was observed at least ten times. The V gene is TRBV12-3 or TRBV12-4, the J gene TRBJ1-4; D unclear. CDR3 length: 13 residues. Trimming pared 3 bases from V and 8 bases from J, leaving 10 bases between. CDR3 amino acids: CASSFVLGEKLFF. Here the CDR3 DNA reads TGTGCCAGCAGTTTCGTGCTGGGGGAAAAACTGTTTTTT.

CDR3 residues: CASSRSASPYF. In DNA, the CDR3 is TGTGCCAGCAGTCGTAGCGCAAGTCCGTATTTT. This chain links TRBV12-3 or TRBV12-4 with TRBJ2-3; a weak D match, TRBD2 (5 bases). Trimming removed 5 bases from V and 14 bases from J, with 14 bases in between. The CDR3 loop spans 11 amino acids.

The V gene is TRBV20-1, the J gene TRBJ2-1; D could derive from TRBD1 or TRBD2 (6 bases each). The germline CDR1 and CDR2 sequences are DFQATT and SNEGSKA (reference sequence). The CDR3 is made up of 13 amino acids. Trimming pared 3 bases from V and 7 bases from J, leaving 13 bases between. The DNA for the CDR3 is TGCAGTGCTAGCCGGGGGCTGGGGAATGAGCAGTTCTTC. It yields the protein CSASRGLGNEQFF.

This clonotype was detected many times. The chain couples TRBV7-2 to TRBJ2-7; D not resolved. V dropped 5 bases and J dropped 0 bases, with 14 bases sitting between them. The CDR3 totals 15 residues. CDR1 and CDR2 (germline): SGHTA, FQGNSA. Here the CDR3 DNA reads TGTGCCAGCAGCGAAGCCCATGACACCTCCTACGAGCAGTACTTC. It translates to CASSEAHDTSYEQYF.

Remarks on this clonotype: A clone one base away is much larger, so this may be a read error. DNA for the CDR3: TGTGCCAGCAGAGAACCGGGAAAAGAAGGCGGGGAGCTGCTTTTT. Amino acid sequence: CASREPGKEGGELLF. The chain uses TRBV21-1 and TRBJ2-2; TRBD1 reflects the table's D call only, with no check against the DNA. TRBV21-1 is marked as a pseudogene. The CDR3 runs to 15 residues.

V and J are TRBV4-3 and TRBJ1-6; no clear D. The CDR3 is 14 amino acids. Trimming cost V 0 bases and J 6 bases, with 6 bases left between them. Germline lookup yields CDR1 LGHNA and CDR2 YSLEER. The CDR3 protein is CASSQEVLNSPLHF. The CDR3 nucleotides are TGCGCCAGCAGCCAAGAAGTCCTTAATTCACCCCTCCACTTT.

This clonotype was found many times. The rearrangement joins TRBV5-1 to TRBJ2-5; 9 nucleotides match TRBD1. The J segment lost 4 bases and the V segment lost 4 bases, leaving 5 bases of the junction unmatched. The CDR3 length is 14 residues. Germline V gene lookup returns CDR1 SGHRS and CDR2 YFSETQ. CDR3 protein: CASSTGQGRETQYF. The CDR3 DNA reads as TGCGCCAGCAGCACGGGACAGGGTAGAGAGACCCAGTACTTC.

V gene TRBV6-1 combines with J gene TRBJ1-1, with 8 nucleotides matching TRBD1. The J segment lost 5 bases and the V segment lost 5 bases, leaving 10 bases of the junction unmatched. Germline V gene lookup returns CDR1 MNHNS and CDR2 SASEGT. The CDR3 spans 15 residues. DNA for the CDR3: TGTGCCAGCAGTACCGGGGCAGGGGGCGGTACTGAAGCTTTCTTT. This translates into CASSTGAGGGTEAFF.

The sample holds many counts of this clonotype. V usage is TRBV6-1 and J usage is TRBJ1-1; no clear D. The germline CDR1 and CDR2 sequences are MNHNS and SASEGT. Trimming cost V 6 bases and J 0 bases, with 8 bases left between them. This CDR3 contains 13 residues. This chain's CDR3 is CASRPHLNTEAFF. CDR3 coding DNA: TGTGCCAGCAGACCACACCTGAACACTGAAGCTTTCTTT.

This clonotype was seen a few times. The chain has TRBV18 and TRBJ1-1; D is undetermined. With 2 bases removed from V and 0 bases from J, the gap between germline ends came to 13 bases. From germline, CDR1 is KGHSH and CDR2 LQKENI. The CDR3 is 16 residues long. The CDR3 loop is CASSPSQAPMNTEAFF. The CDR3 nucleotides read TGTGCCAGCTCACCATCTCAGGCACCCATGAACACTGAAGCTTTCTTT.

This clonotype appeared a few times. The chain recombines TRBV10-2 with TRBJ2-5, with 8 bases lining up with TRBD2. With 8 bases clipped from V and 5 bases from J, the junction kept 7 bases outside the gene matches. The CDR3 length is 13 residues. CDR1 WSHSY and CDR2 SAAADI come from the germline V gene. The CDR3 loop reads CASSGGPGETQYF. CDR3 nucleotides: TGCGCCAGCTCGGGGGGGCCGGGGGAGACCCAGTACTTC.

This clonotype was seen a few times. This rearrangement joins TRBV5-6 to TRBJ1-1, with TRBD1 identical over 7 bases. The CDR3 consists of 16 residues. Trimming took 2 bases from V and 4 from J; bases not matched to a gene: 11. The germline V gene has CDR1 SGHDT and CDR2 YYEEEE. CDR3 bases: TGTGCCAGCAGCTTCCCTCTTGACAGGGACGGCACTGAAGCTTTCTTT. This sequence encodes CASSFPLDRDGTEAFF. Using reference TRBV5-6 and TRBJ1-1 for the parts outside the CDR3, the full variable domain is DAGVTQSPTHLIKTRGQQVTLRCSPKSGHDTVSWYQQALGQGPQFIFQYYEEEERQRGNFPDRFSGHQFPNYSSELNVNALLLGDSALYLCASSFPLDRDGTEAFFGQGTRLTVV.

The sample holds a few counts of this clonotype. This chain connects TRBV7-2 to TRBJ1-5; D unresolved. V was shortened by 1 base and J by 0 bases, with 10 bases between the two germline ends. CDR1 and CDR2 (germline): SGHTA, FQGNSA. The CDR3 has 16 residues. The CDR3 nucleotides read TGTGCCAGCAGCTTAGGGGCAGGCCTTAGCAATCAGCCCCAGCATTTT. Protein product: CASSLGAGLSNQPQHF.

This chain joins TRBV19 and TRBJ2-1; 8 bases are shared with TRBD2. The CDR3 runs to 15 residues. With 5 bases clipped from V and 6 bases from J, the junction kept 9 bases outside the gene matches. Germline V lookup: CDR1 LNHDA, CDR2 SQIVND (reference sequence). The CDR3 loop is CASSSPGLGGNEQFF. The CDR3 nucleotides are TGTGCCAGTAGTTCTCCGGGACTAGGCGGCAATGAGCAGTTCTTC.

J is TRBJ2-7 and V is TRBV7-9; 7 bases align to TRBD1. The CDR3 is 16 residues long. Unmatched junction bases numbered 10, after V lost 1 base and J lost 4 bases. Germline loops: CDR1 SEHNR, CDR2 FQNEAQ (reference sequence). The CDR3 nucleotides read TGTGCCAGCAGCTTAGGGGTTGGGACAGCTGAATACGAGCAGTACTTC. This gives the protein CASSLGVGTAEYEQYF.